Listed here is a single TCR beta chain. As yet, its antigen is unknown. This sample was included in a study of OX40 agonist ivuxolimab in advanced cancers. Across the whole study: In this cohort, patients received ivuxolimab, an agonistic anti-OX40 (CD134) antibody. One hepatocellular carcinoma and a couple of cutaneous melanoma patients partially responded.

Notes on the study in general: CD4+ and CD8+ blood T cells expanded clonally by week 6 at 0.1 to 3.0 mg/kg. CD8+ T cells were the subset that, on average, had more expanded clones than CD4+.

Trimming removed 5 bases from V and 7 bases from J; junction bases left unmatched: 9. Per the germline V gene, CDR1 is SGHDT and CDR2 is YYEEEE. The CDR3 length is 13 residues. This table comes from immunoSEQ multiplex PCR, and its TCRdb copy is limited to in-frame clones, with some not included. The sample has 70,000 or so clones; 75% to 95% are singletons. This chain connects TRBV5-6 to TRBJ2-7, with 7 bases aligning to TRBD2. The clonotype was recovered from an adult with an advanced solid tumor such as melanoma, head and neck, liver or kidney cancer. Sequenced material: CD4+ or CD8+ T cells sorted from blood, taken in a trial of the OX40 agonist ivuxolimab. The CDR3 sequence: CASRTSSALEQYF. Here the CDR3 DNA reads TGTGCCAGCAGGACTAGCTCCGCCTTGGAGCAGTACTTC.